The rows below give T cell receptor beta chains drawn from one sample of a study of blood T cell repertoires in COVID-19. The assay was immunoSEQ multiplex PCR, and TCRdb's table has in-frame clones only and misses some. The sample consists of fewer than 500,000 clones, around 87% of them appearing once. The source material was PBMCs or T cells enriched from blood (not recorded which). The source is a man aged 30 to 39 who had recovered from COVID-19. CDR3s include the opening cysteine and the closing phenylalanine or tryptophan. The D gene is left open where the match is weak. Rows give clone size only sometimes, using once, few, many, or a class for an expanded clone.

J gene,clone size,D gene,V gene,CDR3 protein,CDR3 DNA
TRBJ2-7,.,.,TRBV30,CASLRGTFDEQYF,TGTGCCTCCTTAAGGGGAACGTTCGACGAGCAGTACTTC
TRBJ1-6,.,.,TRBV2,CASSEEGLYSPLHF,TGTGCCAGCAGTGAAGAGGGGTTGTATTCACCCCTCCACTTT
TRBJ1-6,.,.,TRBV19,CASAGRSNSPLHF,TGTGCCAGCGCGGGACGGTCTAATTCACCCCTCCACTTT
TRBJ1-3,.,.,TRBV11-2,CASSFSEGLNTIYF,TGTGCCAGCAGCTTTAGTGAGGGTTTGAACACCATATATTTT
TRBJ2-7,.,.,TRBV18,CASSQAGSYEQYF,TGTGCCAGCTCACAGGCAGGGTCCTACGAGCAGTACTTC
TRBJ2-7,.,.,TRBV7-6,CASSLIFQGAYEQYF,TGTGCCAGCAGCTTAATTTTCCAGGGCGCCTACGAGCAGTACTTC
TRBJ2-4,.,.,TRBV4-1,CASSQGAGHPIQYF,TGCGCCAGCAGCCAAGGGGCAGGACATCCTATTCAGTACTTC
TRBJ1-5,.,.,TRBV6-5,CASSSHQPQHF,TGTGCCAGCAGTTCTCATCAGCCCCAGCATTTT
TRBJ2-2,few,TRBD2,TRBV7-9,CASSLGGGSTGELFF,TGTGCCAGCAGCTTAGGGGGCGGGAGCACCGGGGAGCTGTTTTTT
TRBJ1-2,.,.,TRBV7-2,CASSLGLSGGYTF,TGTGCCAGCAGCTTAGGCCTCTCGGGTGGCTACACCTTC
TRBJ1-4,.,TRBD1,TRBV7-8,CASSLDRPNEKLFF,TGTGCCAGCAGCCTGGACAGGCCTAATGAAAAACTGTTTTTT
TRBJ1-2,.,TRBD1,TRBV19,CASSTWDRGRDGYTF,TGTGCCAGTAGTACCTGGGACAGGGGGAGGGATGGCTACACCTTC
TRBJ2-5,.,TRBD2,TRBV30,CAWSALAGAQETQYF,TGTGCCTGGAGTGCCCTAGCGGGGGCACAAGAGACCCAGTACTTC
TRBJ2-7,.,.,TRBV9,CASSAQGSGTYEQYF,TGTGCCAGCAGCGCACAGGGAAGTGGGACCTACGAGCAGTACTTC
TRBJ1-1,.,.,TRBV6-5,CASRPGDGLNTEAFF,TGTGCCAGCCGACCGGGGGACGGATTGAACACTGAAGCTTTCTTT
TRBJ2-1,.,.,TRBV9,CASSDIGRDEQFF,TGTGCCAGCAGCGACATAGGCAGGGATGAGCAGTTCTTC
TRBJ2-3,.,.,TRBV29-1,CSVEGMAVIDTQYF,TGCAGCGTTGAAGGAATGGCGGTGATAGATACGCAGTATTTT
TRBJ1-2,.,TRBD1,TRBV20-1,CSASRQGPYGYTF,TGCAGTGCTAGTCGACAGGGCCCCTATGGCTACACCTTC
TRBJ2-2,.,.,TRBV19,CASSILGSTGELFF,TGTGCCAGTAGTATACTGGGGAGCACCGGGGAGCTGTTTTTT
TRBJ1-2,.,.,TRBV11-2,CASSLDIVRWDNERNYGYTF,TGTGCCAGCAGCTTAGATATCGTACGATGGGACAACGAGAGGAACTATGGCTACACCTTC
TRBJ1-1,.,TRBD1,TRBV19,CASNGRGGTGGNTEAFF,TGTGCCAGTAATGGTCGAGGTGGGACAGGGGGTAACACTGAAGCTTTCTTT
TRBJ1-2,.,TRBD1,TRBV10-2,CASNKGQLLRRGYTF,TGCGCCAGTAACAAGGGACAGCTACTAAGGAGGGGCTACACCTTC
TRBJ2-3,.,TRBD1,TRBV3-1/TRBV3-2,CASSPTGTVSTDTQYF,TGTGCCAGCAGCCCGACCGGGACAGTGAGCACAGATACGCAGTATTTT
TRBJ2-2,.,TRBD2,TRBV4-2,CASSQAPLAGGHTGELFF,TGTGCCAGCAGCCAGGCCCCACTAGCGGGGGGGCATACCGGGGAGCTGTTTTTT
TRBJ1-2,.,.,TRBV4-2,CASSQDPRDEGYTF,TGTGCCAGCAGCCAAGATCCCCGGGATGAAGGCTACACCTTC
TRBJ2-3,.,TRBD2,TRBV7-6,CASSPTSGWADTQYF,TGTGCCAGCAGCCCAACTAGCGGTTGGGCAGATACGCAGTATTTT
TRBJ1-2,once,.,TRBV12-5,CASGPTHYGYTF,TGTGCTAGTGGTCCAACTCACTATGGCTACACCTTC
TRBJ2-3,.,TRBD1,TRBV30,CAWSFGQGGTDTQYF,TGTGCCTGGAGTTTCGGACAGGGCGGTACAGATACGCAGTATTTT
TRBJ2-1,.,.,TRBV7-7,CASSPALARSYNEQFF,TGTGCCAGCAGCCCCGCTCTAGCGAGATCCTACAATGAGCAGTTCTTC
TRBJ2-2,.,TRBD1,TRBV18,CASSTRQGTGTGELFF,TGTGCCAGCTCAACAAGACAGGGAACAGGAACCGGGGAGCTGTTTTTT
TRBJ2-7,.,TRBD1,TRBV27,CASSLGQGAGEQYF,TGTGCCAGCAGTTTGGGACAGGGGGCCGGCGAGCAGTACTTC
TRBJ1-5,.,TRBD1,TRBV6-4,CASSDSQGGQPQHF,TGTGCCAGCAGTGACTCACAGGGGGGTCAGCCCCAGCATTTT
TRBJ1-5,once,.,TRBV7-2,CASSPPGGGNQPQHF,TGTGCCAGCAGCCCACCGGGAGGAGGCAATCAGCCCCAGCATTTT
TRBJ1-2,once,TRBD1,TRBV7-9,CASSLGSRGNEGYTF,TGTGCCAGCAGCTTAGGCTCCAGGGGGAATGAGGGCTACACCTTC
TRBJ1-1,.,.,TRBV7-9,CASSLEGNTEAFF,TGTGCCAGCAGCCTCGAGGGAAACACTGAAGCTTTCTTT
TRBJ2-7,.,TRBD1,TRBV10-3,CAISEPGTGKTDEQYF,TGTGCCATCAGTGAGCCTGGGACAGGCAAGACGGACGAGCAGTACTTC
TRBJ2-3,.,TRBD2,TRBV4-3,CASSQGIAGVADTQYF,TGCGCCAGCAGCCAAGGGATAGCGGGGGTGGCAGATACGCAGTATTTT
TRBJ1-2,.,.,TRBV7-9,CASSLVGGSGYGYTF,TGTGCCAGCAGCTTAGTCGGGGGTTCGGGCTATGGCTACACCTTC
TRBJ1-3,.,TRBD1,TRBV7-6,CASSLLSGTEGNTIYF,TGTGCCAGCAGCTTGCTCTCTGGGACAGAGGGAAACACCATATATTTT
TRBJ1-5,.,.,TRBV3-1/TRBV3-2,CASSQGASSNQPQHF,TGTGCCAGCAGCCAAGGCGCTTCCAGCAATCAGCCCCAGCATTTT
TRBJ1-2,.,.,TRBV10-3,CAISDSGAYGYTF,TGTGCCATCAGTGATAGCGGTGCCTATGGTTACACCTTC
TRBJ2-7,.,.,TRBV7-9,CASSSLYEQYF,TGTGCCAGCAGCTCCCTATACGAGCAGTACTTC
TRBJ2-5,.,TRBD1,TRBV12-5,CASGDNPTGPRETQYF,TGTGCTAGTGGCGATAACCCGACAGGGCCTAGAGAGACCCAGTACTTC
TRBJ1-5,.,TRBD1,TRBV4-2,CASSQAGGQDQPQHF,TGTGCCAGCAGCCAAGCAGGGGGCCAGGATCAGCCCCAGCATTTT
TRBJ2-2,.,TRBD1,TRBV10-1,CASSNQDRANTGELFF,TGCGCCAGCAGTAACCAGGACAGGGCGAACACCGGGGAGCTGTTTTTT
TRBJ1-2,.,TRBD1,TRBV5-1,CASSTAWTGQLYGYTF,TGCGCCAGCAGCACCGCCTGGACAGGGCAATTATATGGCTACACCTTC
TRBJ2-1,.,TRBD2,TRBV5-4,CASSLDGGGAINEQFF,TGTGCCAGCAGCTTGGACGGCGGGGGGGCGATCAATGAGCAGTTCTTC
TRBJ1-5,.,TRBD1,TRBV6-5,CASRPGQGQPQHF,TGTGCCAGCAGACCGGGACAGGGACAGCCCCAGCATTTT
TRBJ1-1,many,.,TRBV13,CASSFGVTEAFF,TGTGCCAGCAGCTTCGGGGTCACTGAAGCTTTCTTT
TRBJ1-5,.,.,TRBV6-2/TRBV6-3,CASSSGGMGPQHF,TGTGCCAGCAGTTCGGGAGGGATGGGGCCCCAGCATTTT
TRBJ1-6,few,TRBD1,TRBV11-2,CASSARQGFGNSPLHF,TGTGCCAGCAGCGCCCGACAGGGTTTTGGTAATTCACCCCTCCACTTT
TRBJ2-3,.,TRBD2,TRBV3-1/TRBV3-2,CASSLSGESTDTQYF,TGTGCCAGCAGCCTTAGCGGGGAAAGCACAGATACGCAGTATTTT
TRBJ1-1,once,.,TRBV2,CASPLSGTPNTEAFF,TGTGCCAGCCCTCTATCCGGGACACCGAACACTGAAGCTTTCTTT
TRBJ1-4,.,.,TRBV19,CASSIGVQGEKLFF,TGTGCCAGTAGTATTGGAGTACAGGGAGAAAAACTGTTTTTT
TRBJ2-7,.,.,TRBV30,CASLGSSPSEQYF,TGTGCCTCTCTAGGCTCAAGCCCTAGCGAGCAGTACTTC
TRBJ1-1,.,TRBD1,TRBV29-1,CSGGQGPPFF,TGCAGCGGGGGACAGGGGCCCCCTTTCTTT
TRBJ2-7,.,.,TRBV4-1,CASSQDGRSYEQYF,TGCGCCAGCAGCCAAGATGGGCGATCCTACGAGCAGTACTTC
TRBJ2-7,.,TRBD1,TRBV9,CASSGNPDRGYEQYF,TGTGCCAGCAGCGGGAATCCGGACAGGGGGTACGAGCAGTACTTC
TRBJ2-7,many,TRBD1,TRBV27,CASSPQGAGTYEQYF,TGTGCCAGCAGCCCTCAGGGGGCGGGCACCTACGAGCAGTACTTC
TRBJ2-7,.,.,TRBV7-2,CASSLELAYEQYF,TGTGCCAGCAGCTTAGAACTAGCTTACGAGCAGTACTTC